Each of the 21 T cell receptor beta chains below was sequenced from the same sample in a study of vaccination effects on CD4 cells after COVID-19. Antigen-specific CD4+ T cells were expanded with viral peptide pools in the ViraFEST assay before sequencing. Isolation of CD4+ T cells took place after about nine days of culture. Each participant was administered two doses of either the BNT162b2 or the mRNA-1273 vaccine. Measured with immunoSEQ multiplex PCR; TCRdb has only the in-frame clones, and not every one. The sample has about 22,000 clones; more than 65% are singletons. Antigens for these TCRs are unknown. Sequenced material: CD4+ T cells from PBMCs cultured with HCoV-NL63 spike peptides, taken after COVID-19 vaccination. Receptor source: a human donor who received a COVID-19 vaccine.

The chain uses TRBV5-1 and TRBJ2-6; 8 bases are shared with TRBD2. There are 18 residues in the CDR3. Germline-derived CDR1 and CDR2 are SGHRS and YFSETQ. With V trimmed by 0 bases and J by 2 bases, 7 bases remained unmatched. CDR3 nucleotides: TGCGCCAGCAGCTTGGATGCGGGGGGCGCCCCTGGGGCCAACGTCCTGACTTTC. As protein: CASSLDAGGAPGANVLTF.

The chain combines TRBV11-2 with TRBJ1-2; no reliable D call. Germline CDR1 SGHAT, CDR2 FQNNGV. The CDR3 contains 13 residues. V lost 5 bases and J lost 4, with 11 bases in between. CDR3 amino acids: CASSPDLLYGYTF. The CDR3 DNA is TGTGCCAGCAGCCCCGACCTGCTCTATGGCTACACCTTC.

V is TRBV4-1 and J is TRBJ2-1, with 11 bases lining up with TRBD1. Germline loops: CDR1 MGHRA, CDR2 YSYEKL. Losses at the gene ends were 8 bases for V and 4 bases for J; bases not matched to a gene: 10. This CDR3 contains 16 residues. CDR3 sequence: CASVPSGTGGYNEQFF. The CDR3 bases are TGCGCCAGCGTTCCCTCCGGGACAGGGGGTTACAATGAGCAGTTCTTC.

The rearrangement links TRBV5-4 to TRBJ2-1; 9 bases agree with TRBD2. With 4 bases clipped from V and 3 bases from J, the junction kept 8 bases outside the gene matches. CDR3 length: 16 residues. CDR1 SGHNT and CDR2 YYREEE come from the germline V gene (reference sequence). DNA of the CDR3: TGTGCCAGCAGCCCCAACGGCGGGAGGGACTACAATGAGCAGTTCTTC. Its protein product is CASSPNGGRDYNEQFF.

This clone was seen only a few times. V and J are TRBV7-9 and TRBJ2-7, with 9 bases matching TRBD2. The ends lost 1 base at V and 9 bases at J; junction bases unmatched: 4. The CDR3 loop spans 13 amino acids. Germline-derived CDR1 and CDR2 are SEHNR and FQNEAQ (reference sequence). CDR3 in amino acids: CASSLEGLAVQYF. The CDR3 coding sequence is TGTGCCAGCAGCTTAGAGGGACTAGCCGTGCAGTACTTC.

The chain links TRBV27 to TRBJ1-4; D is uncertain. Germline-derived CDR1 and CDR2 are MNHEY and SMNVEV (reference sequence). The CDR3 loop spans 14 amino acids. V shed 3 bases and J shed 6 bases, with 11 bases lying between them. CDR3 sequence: CASSLGRFDEKLFF. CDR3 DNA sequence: TGTGCCAGCAGTTTGGGCAGGTTTGATGAAAAACTGTTTTTT.

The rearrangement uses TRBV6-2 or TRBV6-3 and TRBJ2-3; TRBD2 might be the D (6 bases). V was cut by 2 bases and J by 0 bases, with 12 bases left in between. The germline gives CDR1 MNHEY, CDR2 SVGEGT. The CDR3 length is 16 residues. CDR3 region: CASSYGEADSTDTQYF. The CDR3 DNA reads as TGTGCCAGCAGTTACGGGGAGGCAGATAGCACAGATACGCAGTATTTT.

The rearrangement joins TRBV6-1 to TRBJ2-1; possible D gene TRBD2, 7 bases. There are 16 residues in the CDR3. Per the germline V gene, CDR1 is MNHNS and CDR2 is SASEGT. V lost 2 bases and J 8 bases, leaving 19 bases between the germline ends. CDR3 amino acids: CASSEQGRGARDEQFF. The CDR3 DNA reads TGTGCCAGCAGTGAACAGGGGAGGGGGGCCCGTGATGAGCAGTTCTTC.

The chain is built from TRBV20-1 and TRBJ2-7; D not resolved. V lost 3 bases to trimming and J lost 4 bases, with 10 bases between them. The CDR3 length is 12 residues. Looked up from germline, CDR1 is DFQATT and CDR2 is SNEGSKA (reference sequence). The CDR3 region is CSASGDGYEQYF. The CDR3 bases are TGCAGTGCTAGTGGGGATGGGTACGAGCAGTACTTC.

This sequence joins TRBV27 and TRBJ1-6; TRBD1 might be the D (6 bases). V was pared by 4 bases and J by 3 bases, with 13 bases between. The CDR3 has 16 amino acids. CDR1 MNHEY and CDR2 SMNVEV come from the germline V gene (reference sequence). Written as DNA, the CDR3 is TGTGCCAGCAGTTACGGGGGCGCTAACTATAATTCACCCCTCCACTTT. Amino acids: CASSYGGANYNSPLHF.

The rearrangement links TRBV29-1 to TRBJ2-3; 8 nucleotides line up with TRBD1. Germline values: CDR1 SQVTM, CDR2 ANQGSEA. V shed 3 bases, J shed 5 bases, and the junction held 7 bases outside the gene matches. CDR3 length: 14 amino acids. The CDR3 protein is CSVDWQGAGDTQYF. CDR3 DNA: TGCAGCGTTGATTGGCAGGGGGCTGGAGATACGCAGTATTTT.

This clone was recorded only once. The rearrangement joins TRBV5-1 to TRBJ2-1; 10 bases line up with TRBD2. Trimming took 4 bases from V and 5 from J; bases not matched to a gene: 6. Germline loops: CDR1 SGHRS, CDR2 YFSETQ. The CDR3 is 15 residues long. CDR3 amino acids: CASSLLAGPNNEQFF. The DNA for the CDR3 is TGCGCCAGCAGCCTACTAGCGGGGCCGAACAATGAGCAGTTCTTC.

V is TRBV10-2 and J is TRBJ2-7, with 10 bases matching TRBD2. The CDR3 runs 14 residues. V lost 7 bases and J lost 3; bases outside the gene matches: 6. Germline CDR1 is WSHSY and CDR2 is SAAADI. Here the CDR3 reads CASIPSGSSYEQYF. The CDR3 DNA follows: TGCGCCAGCATTCCTAGCGGGAGCAGCTACGAGCAGTACTTC.

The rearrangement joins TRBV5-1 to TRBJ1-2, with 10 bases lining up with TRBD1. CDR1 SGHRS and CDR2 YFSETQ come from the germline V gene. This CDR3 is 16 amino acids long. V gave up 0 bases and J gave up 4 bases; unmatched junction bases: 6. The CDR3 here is CASSLEGGTGAYGYTF. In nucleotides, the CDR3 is TGCGCCAGCAGCTTGGAGGGCGGGACAGGGGCCTATGGCTACACCTTC.

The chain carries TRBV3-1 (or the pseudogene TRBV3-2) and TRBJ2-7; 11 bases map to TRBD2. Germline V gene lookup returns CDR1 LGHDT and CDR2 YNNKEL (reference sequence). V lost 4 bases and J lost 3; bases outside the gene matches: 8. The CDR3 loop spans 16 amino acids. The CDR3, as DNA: TGTGCCAGCAGCCTACTCGGGACTAGCGGTATCTACGAGCAGTACTTC. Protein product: CASSLLGTSGIYEQYF.

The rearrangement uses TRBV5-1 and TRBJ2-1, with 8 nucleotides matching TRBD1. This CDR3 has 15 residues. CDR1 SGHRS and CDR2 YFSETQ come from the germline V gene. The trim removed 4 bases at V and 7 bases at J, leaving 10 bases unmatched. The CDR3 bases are TGCGCCAGCAGCCCACAGGGGGATTCGTCGAATGAGCAGTTCTTC. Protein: CASSPQGDSSNEQFF.

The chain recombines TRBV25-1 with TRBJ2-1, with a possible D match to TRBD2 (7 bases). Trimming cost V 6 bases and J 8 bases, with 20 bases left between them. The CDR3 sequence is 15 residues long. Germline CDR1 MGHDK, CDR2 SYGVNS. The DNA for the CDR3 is TGTGCCAGCAGCCACCGGCTCCTAGGGGGGGATGAGCAGTTCTTC. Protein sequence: CASSHRLLGGDEQFF.

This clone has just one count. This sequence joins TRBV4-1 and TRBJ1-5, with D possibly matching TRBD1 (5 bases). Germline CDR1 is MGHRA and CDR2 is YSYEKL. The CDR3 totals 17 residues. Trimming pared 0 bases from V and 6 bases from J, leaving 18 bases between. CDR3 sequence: CASSQDPPSGTGQPQHF. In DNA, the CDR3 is TGCGCCAGCAGCCAAGATCCTCCCTCAGGGACGGGTCAGCCCCAGCATTTT.

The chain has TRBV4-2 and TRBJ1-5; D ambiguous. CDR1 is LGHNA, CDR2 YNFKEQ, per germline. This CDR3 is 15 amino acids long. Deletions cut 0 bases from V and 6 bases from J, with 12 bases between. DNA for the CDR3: TGTGCCAGCAGCCAAGAAGGCAGCCCCCTTCAGCCCCAGCATTTT. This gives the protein CASSQEGSPLQPQHF.

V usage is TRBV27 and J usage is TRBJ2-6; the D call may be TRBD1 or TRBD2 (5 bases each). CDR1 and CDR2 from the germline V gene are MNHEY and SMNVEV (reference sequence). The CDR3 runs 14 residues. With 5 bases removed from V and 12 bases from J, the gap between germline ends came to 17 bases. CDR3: CASSPPWDRAVLTF. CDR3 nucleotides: TGTGCCAGCAGTCCCCCCTGGGACCGGGCCGTCCTGACTTTC.

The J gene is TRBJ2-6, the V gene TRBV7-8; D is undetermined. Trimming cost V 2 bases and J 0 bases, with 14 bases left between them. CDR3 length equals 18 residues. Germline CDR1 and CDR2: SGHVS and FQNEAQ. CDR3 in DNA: TGTGCCAGCAGCTTAAGAGTCGCACATTACTCTGGGGCCAACGTCCTGACTTTC. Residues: CASSLRVAHYSGANVLTF.